This T cell receptor (beta chain) emerged from a study of blood T cell repertoires in COVID-19. About the study: Sites in the United States, Italy and Spain provided acute and convalescent COVID-19 samples. In each case, the material was cDNA or gDNA derived from T cells, B-cell-depleted T cells, or PBMCs.

Germline V gives CDR1 SGHNT, CDR2 YENEEA. The CDR3 runs to 16 residues. V lost 5 bases to trimming and J lost 4 bases; unmatched junction nucleotides: 12. Original methodology: The assay estimated nucleated cells by amplifying reference gene primers. Profiling relied on immunoSEQ multiplex PCR, and the TCRdb table lists in-frame clones only, not all of them. The V and J calls and clone size are taken from that table; D and trimming were inferred from the DNA. Among about 50,000 clones listed, around three quarters were seen once. The sequenced material came from peripheral blood. This sequence joins TRBV11-3 and TRBJ2-7; 9 nucleotides match TRBD2. This sequence originates from a man aged 70 or older with acute or convalescent COVID-19. The CDR3 region has the DNA TGTGCCAGCAGCGCTGCTACAGCGGGAGGAGGGTACGAGCAGTACTTC. Translation: CASSAATAGGGYEQYF. Drawing the rest from reference TRBV11-3 and TRBJ2-7, the complete variable domain is EAGVVQSPRYKIIEKKQPVAFWCNPISGHNTLYWYLQNLGQGPELLIRYENEEAVDDSQLPKDRFSAERLKGVDSTLKIQPAELGDSAVYLCASSAATAGGGYEQYFGPGTRLTVT.